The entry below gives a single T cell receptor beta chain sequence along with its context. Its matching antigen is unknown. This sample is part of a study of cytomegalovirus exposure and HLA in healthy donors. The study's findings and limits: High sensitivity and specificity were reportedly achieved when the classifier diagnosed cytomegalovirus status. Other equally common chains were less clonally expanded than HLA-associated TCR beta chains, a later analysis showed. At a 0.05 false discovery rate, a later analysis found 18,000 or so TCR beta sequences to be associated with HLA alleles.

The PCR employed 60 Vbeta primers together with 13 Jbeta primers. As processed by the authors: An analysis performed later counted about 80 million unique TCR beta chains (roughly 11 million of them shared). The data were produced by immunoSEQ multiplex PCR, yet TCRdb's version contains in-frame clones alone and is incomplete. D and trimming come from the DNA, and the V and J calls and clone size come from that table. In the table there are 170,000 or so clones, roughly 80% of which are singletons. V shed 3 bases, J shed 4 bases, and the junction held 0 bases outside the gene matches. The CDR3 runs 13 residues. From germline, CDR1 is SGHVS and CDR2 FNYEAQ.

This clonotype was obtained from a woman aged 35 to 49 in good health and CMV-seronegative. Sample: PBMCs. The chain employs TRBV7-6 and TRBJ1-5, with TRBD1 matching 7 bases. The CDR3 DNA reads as TGTGCCAGCAGCTTGGACAGGAATCAGCCCCAGCATTTT. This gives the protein CASSLDRNQPQHF.